These 18 T cell receptor beta chains share one sample of origin, sequenced in a study of T cell responses to AZD1222 COVID-19 vaccine. This table comes from immunoSEQ multiplex PCR, and its TCRdb copy is limited to in-frame clones, with some not included. The sample has roughly 160,000 clones; roughly 92% are singletons. The sequences come from peripheral blood, collected on day 0 of AZD1222 vaccination. Receptor source: an adult in good health.

This sequence joins TRBV19 and TRBJ1-1; 9 bases are shared with TRBD1. Trimming took 5 bases from V and 4 from J; bases not matched to a gene: 5. The CDR3 extends over 14 amino acids. Germline values: CDR1 LNHDA, CDR2 SQIVND (reference sequence). The CDR3 is CASSPTGGGTEAFF. The CDR3 bases are TGTGCCAGTAGTCCGACAGGGGGTGGCACTGAAGCTTTCTTT. Based on the CDR3 plus reference TRBV19 and TRBJ1-1, the full variable domain is DGGITQSPKYLFRKEGQNVTLSCEQNLNHDAMYWYRQDPGQGLRLIYYSQIVNDFQKGDIAEGYSVSREKKESFPLTVTSAQKNPTAFYLCASSPTGGGTEAFFGQGTRLTVV.

V is TRBV6-5 and J is TRBJ1-1; D gene unclear. In germline, CDR1 is MNHEY, CDR2 SVGAGI. Trimming left V 2 bases short and J 0 bases short, with 4 bases between. The length of the CDR3 is 13 residues. CDR3 loop: CASSYRVNTEAFF. The DNA for the CDR3 is TGTGCCAGCAGTTACCGCGTGAACACTGAAGCTTTCTTT.

The chain joins TRBV18 to TRBJ2-3, with TRBD2 matching over 8 bases. CDR1 is KGHSH and CDR2 is LQKENI in the germline V gene. J gave up 1 base and V 1 base, and 4 bases lay outside the gene matches. This CDR3 has 16 amino acids. This CDR3 reads CASSPQLADRTDTQYF. Written as DNA, the CDR3 is TGTGCCAGCTCACCACAACTAGCGGACCGCACAGATACGCAGTATTTT.

J is TRBJ2-2 and V is TRBV5-5; tentatively, D is TRBD2 (5 bases). This CDR3 comprises 16 residues. The V gene lost 6 bases and the J gene lost 2 bases, with 17 bases spanning the gap. Germline V gene data show CDR1 as SGHKS and CDR2 as YYEKEE (reference sequence). CDR3 loop: CASNSWAGVNTGELFF. For the CDR3, the DNA is TGTGCCAGCAACTCCTGGGCGGGTGTCAACACCGGGGAGCTGTTTTTT. Variable domain in full (rest from reference TRBV5-5 and TRBJ2-2): DAGVTQSPTHLIKTRGQQVTLRCSPISGHKSVSWYQQVLGQGPQFIFQYYEKEERGRGNFPDRFSARQFPNYSSELNVNALLLGDSALYLCASNSWAGVNTGELFFGEGSRLTVL.

V gene TRBV3-1 (or the pseudogene TRBV3-2) combines with J gene TRBJ2-5; either TRBD1 or TRBD2 may supply D (5 bases each). Germline assignment: CDR1 LGHDT and CDR2 YNNKEL (reference sequence). Between the trimmed V and J ends, which lost 4 bases and 5 bases, there was a span of 14 bases. There are 14 residues in the CDR3. DNA for the CDR3: TGTGCCAGCAGCCTAAGGGTGAGGGGCGAGACCCAGTACTTC. It is translated as CASSLRVRGETQYF.

The V call is TRBV18, the J call TRBJ1-1, with D perhaps matching TRBD1 (6 bases). Germline CDR1 and CDR2: KGHSH and LQKENI. With 3 bases removed from V and 3 bases from J, the gap between germline ends came to 11 bases. This CDR3 is 14 amino acids long. Written as DNA, the CDR3 is TGTGCCAGCTCACCTGGAGGGGGACACACTGAAGCTTTCTTT. It encodes CASSPGGGHTEAFF.

This clone has just a few counts. Here the CDR3 DNA reads TGTGCCAGCGGGGCGTGGAGCGGCTTCACAGATACGCAGTATTTT. This translates into CASGAWSGFTDTQYF. The genes are TRBV6-5 and TRBJ2-3; D tentatively reads TRBD1 or TRBD2 (5 bases each). The CDR3 spans 15 residues. V was shortened by 8 bases and J by 2 bases, with 17 bases between the two germline ends. Germline loops: CDR1 MNHEY, CDR2 SVGAGI.

V is TRBV6-5 and J is TRBJ1-2, with D hard to call. In germline, CDR1 is MNHEY, CDR2 SVGAGI. V lost 6 bases, J lost 5 bases, and 10 bases lay in between. The CDR3 covers 12 residues. The chain's CDR3 is CASREGPYGYTF. The DNA for the CDR3 is TGTGCCAGCAGGGAGGGCCCTTATGGCTACACCTTC.

The chain joins TRBV29-1 to TRBJ2-3, with D unclear. There are 13 residues in the CDR3. Germline-derived CDR1 and CDR2 are SQVTM and ANQGSEA. The V end lost 3 bases, the J end lost 0 bases, and 7 bases lay between the germline ends. This CDR3 reads CSVEVGSTDTQYF. As DNA, the CDR3 is TGCAGCGTTGAGGTCGGTAGCACAGATACGCAGTATTTT.

The chain combines TRBV5-5 with TRBJ2-1; weak D call: TRBD2 (5 bases). The length of the CDR3 is 13 residues. Trimming left V 3 bases short and J 8 bases short, with 12 bases between. CDR1 is SGHKS and CDR2 is YYEKEE in the germline V gene (reference sequence). The DNA for the CDR3 is TGTGCCAGCAGCTGGCAGATGAGGGATGAGCAGTTCTTC. This gives the protein CASSWQMRDEQFF.

This clone showed up just a few times. The genes are TRBV28 and TRBJ1-6; 8 bases agree with TRBD1. V trimming: 6 bases; J trimming: 6 bases; junction bases outside the gene matches: 4. From germline, CDR1 is MDHEN and CDR2 SYDVKM. This CDR3 has 14 residues. The CDR3, as DNA: TGTGCCAGCAGGCGGCAGGGGGCTAATTCACCCCTCCACTTT. Its protein is CASRRQGANSPLHF.

This sequence joins TRBV6-6 and TRBJ1-2; TRBD1 aligns across 10 bases. V gave up 4 bases and J gave up 2 bases; unmatched junction bases: 4. Per the germline V gene, CDR1 is MNHNY and CDR2 is SVGAGI (reference sequence). This CDR3 is built from 15 residues. For the CDR3, the DNA is TGTGCCAGCAGTTTTAGGGACAGGGGAAACTATGGCTACACCTTC. Encoded protein: CASSFRDRGNYGYTF.

This rearrangement joins TRBV4-2 to TRBJ2-2; D is possibly TRBD1 (5 bases). The CDR3 is 14 amino acids. CDR1 is LGHNA, CDR2 YNFKEQ, per germline. Trimming shortened V by 3 bases and J by 4 bases, and 9 bases separated the two germline ends. The CDR3 coding sequence is TGTGCCAGCAGCCAGGCTAGGGGCACCGGGGAGCTGTTTTTT. The encoded protein is CASSQARGTGELFF.

The sample holds one count of this clone. The chain recombines TRBV5-1 with TRBJ2-7; 7 bases match TRBD1. CDR1 is SGHRS, CDR2 YFSETQ, per germline. The length of the CDR3 is 14 residues. After removal of 4 bases from V and 0 bases from J, the junction contained 4 bases not matched to a gene. CDR3 region: CASSTGQVSYEQYF. The DNA of the CDR3 is TGCGCCAGCAGCACCGGACAGGTCTCCTACGAGCAGTACTTC.

The J gene is TRBJ1-1, the V gene TRBV23-1, with D unresolved. TRBV23-1 is sorted into the ORF group, with uncertain function. This CDR3 contains 14 residues. V was shortened by 4 bases and J by 0 bases, with 9 bases between the two germline ends. CDR3 residues: CASSRVEVNTEAFF. DNA of the CDR3: TGCGCCAGCAGTCGGGTGGAGGTGAACACTGAAGCTTTCTTT.

This chain links TRBV25-1 with TRBJ1-2; D ambiguous. CDR1 MGHDK and CDR2 SYGVNS come from the germline V gene. The CDR3 has 13 amino acids. Trimming removed 5 bases at V and 4 bases at J, with 11 bases between. For the CDR3, the DNA is TGTGCCAGCAGTTTTCGAGGAAGCTATGGCTACACCTTC. Translated: CASSFRGSYGYTF.

This clone showed up just once. The genes are TRBV30 and TRBJ1-1, with D maybe TRBD1 (5 bases). CDR1 GTSNPN and CDR2 SVGIG come from the germline V gene (reference sequence). The CDR3 has 15 amino acids. Trimming took 5 bases from V and 1 from J, leaving 17 bases between them. CDR3 DNA: TGTGCCTGGTTCGCCGGGGGACGGTGGAACACTGAAGCTTTCTTT. Protein product: CAWFAGGRWNTEAFF.

The rearrangement uses TRBV7-2 and TRBJ2-7; 11 nucleotides align to TRBD2. This CDR3 is 15 amino acids long. V dropped 5 bases and J dropped 3; count of bases not matched to a gene: 6. CDR1 is SGHTA and CDR2 is FQGNSA in the germline V gene. This CDR3 is CASSETSGSYYEQYF. DNA for the CDR3: TGTGCCAGCAGCGAAACTAGCGGGAGTTACTACGAGCAGTACTTC.